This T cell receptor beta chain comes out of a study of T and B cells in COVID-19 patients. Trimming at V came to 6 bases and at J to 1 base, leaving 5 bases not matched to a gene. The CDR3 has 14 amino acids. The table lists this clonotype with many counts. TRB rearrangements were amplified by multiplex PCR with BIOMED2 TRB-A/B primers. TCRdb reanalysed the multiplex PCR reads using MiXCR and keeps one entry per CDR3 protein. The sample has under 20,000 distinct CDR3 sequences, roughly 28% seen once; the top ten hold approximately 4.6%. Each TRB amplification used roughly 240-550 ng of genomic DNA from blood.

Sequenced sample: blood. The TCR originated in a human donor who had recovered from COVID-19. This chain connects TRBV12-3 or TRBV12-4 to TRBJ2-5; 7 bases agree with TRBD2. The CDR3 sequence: CASSRIAGQETQYF. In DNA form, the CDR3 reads TGTGCCAGCAGCCGAATAGCGGGCCAAGAGACCCAGTACTTC.